This T cell receptor (beta chain) stems from a study of cytomegalovirus exposure and HLA in healthy donors. In the case of this clone: Its antigen is unknown.

Germline assignment: CDR1 SGHDT and CDR2 YYEEEE. The CDR3 loop spans 15 amino acids. Trimming shortened V by 0 bases and J by 2 bases, and 8 bases separated the two germline ends. PCR was performed using 60 Vbeta and 13 Jbeta primers. Methods used by the authors: Approximately 11 million shared chains were among around 80 million unique TCR beta chains counted in a later analysis. Measured with immunoSEQ multiplex PCR; TCRdb has only the in-frame clones, and not every one. The V and J calls and clone size come from that table; D and trimming were worked out from the DNA. The table shows approximately 200,000 clones, with 70% to 85% occurring only once. Notes on the study in general: Sequencing depth roughly uniform across donors was assumed in presence/absence analyses. Common viral pathogens were later found to be apparently linked to several of the most significant clusters. Likely technical artifact: a cluster of highly shared sequence variants.

The chain links TRBV5-6 to TRBJ1-4; a possible D gene is TRBD1 (5 bases). The sequence derives from a woman younger than 45 in good health and CMV-seropositive. Specimen: PBMCs. CDR3 residues: CASSLEGATNEKLFF. DNA for the CDR3: TGTGCCAGCAGCTTGGAAGGGGCGACTAATGAAAAACTGTTTTTT.